The present T cell receptor (beta chain) was sequenced within a study of shared clonotypes between healthy human individuals. Study results and limitations: Lower generation probabilities were found for non-shared clonotypes than for those shared by all four donors.

A word on this clone: Antigen unknown.

The method was immunoSEQ multiplex PCR; TCRdb's version includes in-frame clones alone and lacks a portion of them. The sample contains 150,000 to 200,000 clones, approximately 60% of which appear only once. Germline assignment: CDR1 LNHNV and CDR2 YYDKDF (reference sequence). This CDR3 comprises 15 residues. V dropped 0 bases and J dropped 5; count of bases not matched to a gene: 3. Specimen: memory CD4+ T cells sorted from blood. Described subset: CD45RA-negative fraction. This rearrangement joins TRBV15 to TRBJ2-3; 9 bases align to TRBD1. This receptor was taken from a man aged 25-45 years in good health. In DNA form, the CDR3 reads TGTGCCACCAGCAGAGAACAGGGGGCAGGAGATACGCAGTATTTT. It codes for CATSREQGAGDTQYF.